These 17 T cell receptor beta chains were all obtained from the same sample, sequenced in a study of vaccination and CD4 T cells after COVID-19. Their recognized antigens are unknown. This sample's treatment: approximately nine-day PBMC culture with coronavirus spike peptide pools or control peptides (ViraFEST assay). Researchers used the Oncomine TCR Beta short-read assay to sequence DNA from cultured CD4+ T cells. TCRdb passed the PCR reads through MiXCR, listing each CDR3 protein once. The table records 12,000 or so distinct CDR3 sequences, under 65% of them present only once. What was sequenced was CD4+ T cells from blood, cultured in vitro. The receptors come from a human donor who had recovered from COVID-19.

This clonotype was seen a single time. This chain joins TRBV6-2 or TRBV6-3 and TRBJ2-5; D gene unclear. From germline, CDR1 is MNHEY and CDR2 SVGEGT. Trimming left V 6 bases short and J 4 bases short, with 15 bases between. The CDR3 has 14 residues. The CDR3 nucleotides are TGTGCCAGCAGACCCCCGGCAGCAGGAGAGACCCAGTACTTC. Protein sequence: CASRPPAAGETQYF.

This chain links TRBV7-9 with TRBJ1-3; 11 nucleotides match TRBD1. The length of the CDR3 is 16 residues. V was pared by 5 bases and J by 0 bases, with 3 bases of the junction left unmatched. CDR1 and CDR2 from the germline V gene are SEHNR and FQNEAQ (reference sequence). The CDR3, as DNA: TGTGCCAGCAGCATCGGGACAGGGGGCTCTGGAAACACCATATATTTT. This translates into CASSIGTGGSGNTIYF.

The chain carries TRBV7-2 and TRBJ2-5; D not certain. Trimming took off 5 bases at V and 5 bases at J, with 12 bases between the two ends. CDR1 and CDR2 (germline): SGHTA, FQGNSA. The CDR3 loop spans 13 amino acids. The CDR3 region is CASSRASVETQYF. CDR3 DNA: TGTGCCAGCAGCCGGGCCAGTGTCGAGACCCAGTACTTC.

The chain combines TRBV20-1 with TRBJ2-3; 9 positions agree with TRBD2. V lost 5 bases, J lost 0 bases, and 9 bases stayed unmatched. This CDR3 region has 16 residues. Germline V gene lookup returns CDR1 DFQATT and CDR2 SNEGSKA (reference sequence). DNA of the CDR3: TGCAGTGCTCCGCGGGGGGGTATAACTAGCACAGATACGCAGTATTTT. Translating it yields CSAPRGGITSTDTQYF.

This clonotype came up a few times. The chain's CDR3 is CASSVPGSYGYTF. The DNA for the CDR3 is TGTGCCAGCAGTGTCCCCGGGTCATATGGCTACACCTTC. This chain links TRBV25-1 with TRBJ1-2, with no clear D. V lost 4 bases, J lost 5 bases, and 11 bases lay in between. Germline V lookup: CDR1 MGHDK, CDR2 SYGVNS. The CDR3 runs to 13 residues.

As to this clonotype: The germline gene is not matched at one end of the junction; a read error may be the cause. The chain carries TRBV7-9 and TRBJ2-3; TRBD2 agrees at 8 bases. The CDR3 contains 15 residues. The germline V gene has CDR1 SEHNR and CDR2 FQNEAQ (reference sequence). This CDR3 reads CASRLAGTGTDTQYF. CDR3 coding DNA: TGTGCCAGCAGATTAGCGGGGACGGGCACAGATACGCAGTATTTT. Supplemented by reference TRBV7-9 and TRBJ2-3, the full variable domain reads DTGVSQNPRHKITKRGQNVTFRCDPISEHNRLYWYRQTLGQGPEFLTYFQNEAQLEKSRLLSDRFSAERPKGSFSTLEIQRTEQGDSAMYLCASRLAGTGTDTQYFGPGTRLTVL.

This chain links TRBV2 with TRBJ2-7, with D unresolved. This CDR3 contains 13 residues. Trimming removed 4 bases from V and 3 bases from J, with 10 bases in between. Germline-derived CDR1 and CDR2 are SNHLY and FYNNEI. The CDR3 DNA reads as TGTGCCAGCAGTGTGAACGTTTTCTACGAGCAGTACTTC. This encodes CASSVNVFYEQYF. Using reference TRBV2 and TRBJ2-7 for the parts outside the CDR3, the full variable domain is EPEVTQTPSHQVTQMGQEVILRCVPISNHLYFYWYRQILGQKVEFLVSFYNNEISEKSEIFDDQFSVERPDGSNFTLKIRSTKLEDSAMYFCASSVNVFYEQYFGPGTRLTVT.

This rearrangement joins TRBV18 to TRBJ1-1, with TRBD1 matching 8 bases. Germline assignment: CDR1 KGHSH and CDR2 LQKENI. V dropped 6 bases and J dropped 5; count of bases not matched to a gene: 8. CDR3 length: 14 residues. This CDR3 is CASSSQGGLTEAFF. CDR3 sequence (DNA): TGTGCCAGCTCGTCACAGGGGGGATTAACTGAAGCTTTCTTT. The full variable domain, completed using reference TRBV18 and TRBJ1-1, is NAGVMQNPRHLVRRRGQEARLRCSPMKGHSHVYWYRQLPEEGLKFMVYLQKENIIDESGMPKERFSAEFPKEGPSILRIQQVVRGDSAAYFCASSSQGGLTEAFFGQGTRLTVV.

Of note for this clonotype: At one end, the junction sequence differs from germline, possibly due to a read error. V is TRBV7-9 and J is TRBJ2-5; TRBD1 aligns across 7 bases. CDR3 size: 13 residues. Germline loops: CDR1 SEHNR, CDR2 FQNEAQ (reference sequence). The CDR3 nucleotides read TGCGCCAGCAGCCGGGACAGTTGGGAGACCCAGTACTTC. This sequence encodes CASSRDSWETQYF. Together with reference TRBV7-9 and TRBJ2-5, the CDR3 gives the full variable domain: DTGVSQNPRHKITKRGQNVTFRCDPISEHNRLYWYRQTLGQGPEFLTYFQNEAQLEKSRLLSDRFSAERPKGSFSTLEIQRTEQGDSAMYLCASSRDSWETQYFGPGTRLLVL.

This clonotype came up a few times. The chain recombines TRBV10-3 with TRBJ2-3; 10 bases agree with TRBD2. This CDR3 is 14 amino acids long. V shed 6 bases and J 1 base; nucleotides not matched to a gene: 1. CDR1 ENHRY and CDR2 SYGVKD come from the germline V gene. The DNA of the CDR3 is TGTGCCATCAGCGGGACTAGCGGCACAGATACGCAGTATTTT. Residues: CAISGTSGTDTQYF.

This clonotype was counted a few times. The CDR3 region has the DNA TGTGCCAGCAGTTATACTAGCGGGGGTGGCTCCTACGAGCAGTACTTC. Encoded protein: CASSYTSGGGSYEQYF. V gene TRBV6-5 combines with J gene TRBJ2-7; 11 bases fit TRBD2. CDR3 length equals 16 residues. Germline V CDR1 and CDR2: MNHEY, SVGAGI. The J segment lost 0 bases and the V segment lost 3 bases, leaving 4 bases of the junction unmatched.

The J gene is TRBJ2-5, the V gene TRBV20-1; 9 bases map to TRBD1. Germline loops: CDR1 DFQATT, CDR2 SNEGSKA (reference sequence). V gave up 0 bases and J gave up 0 bases; unmatched junction bases: 5. The CDR3 runs 16 residues. The CDR3 loop is CSARDLQGANQETQYF. The CDR3 nucleotides read TGCAGTGCTAGAGACCTACAGGGGGCCAACCAAGAGACCCAGTACTTC.

V usage is TRBV19 and J usage is TRBJ2-5; tentative D call: TRBD2 (6 bases). Trimming removed 7 bases at V and 0 bases at J, with 9 bases between. The CDR3 consists of 13 residues. Germline lookup yields CDR1 LNHDA and CDR2 SQIVND (reference sequence). CDR3 region: CASTSADQETQYF. The CDR3 bases are TGTGCCAGTACTAGCGCAGACCAAGAGACCCAGTACTTC.

By its share, this clonotype is hyperexpanded (1% or more). The chain employs TRBV11-3 and TRBJ1-2; D uncertain. CDR1 is SGHNT, CDR2 YENEEA, per germline. Trimming left V 0 bases short and J 2 bases short, with 7 bases between. The CDR3 runs 14 residues. CDR3 protein: CASSLETGNYGYTF. In DNA form, the CDR3 reads TGTGCCAGCAGCTTAGAGACCGGGAACTATGGCTACACCTTC.

The genes are TRBV6-5 and TRBJ1-5, with D possibly matching TRBD1 (5 bases). Looked up from germline, CDR1 is MNHEY and CDR2 is SVGAGI. Trimming pared 4 bases from V and 9 bases from J, leaving 16 bases between. The CDR3 loop spans 14 amino acids. The DNA of the CDR3 is TGTGCCAGCAGTTCCGGGACTGGATATTGGCCCCAGCATTTT. It yields the protein CASSSGTGYWPQHF.

This clonotype showed up just a few times. The V and J genes are TRBV6-2 or TRBV6-3 and TRBJ2-3, with 9 bases matching TRBD2. The V gene end was trimmed by 0 bases and the J gene end by 4 bases; junction bases not matched to a gene: 14. Per germline, CDR1 MNHEY and CDR2 SVGEGT. The length of the CDR3 is 19 residues. Here the CDR3 reads CASSYSIKSSGGSADTQYF. The CDR3, as DNA: TGTGCCAGCAGTTACTCGATCAAGTCCAGCGGGGGGAGCGCAGATACGCAGTATTTT.

The J gene is TRBJ1-2, the V gene TRBV7-2, with 8 bases that match TRBD1. The CDR3 is made up of 15 amino acids. Germline V CDR1 and CDR2: SGHTA, FQGNSA. V lost 5 bases and J lost 7; bases outside the gene matches: 12. This CDR3 reads CASSPTLQGVSGYTF. CDR3 in DNA: TGTGCCAGCAGCCCCACCCTACAGGGGGTTAGTGGCTACACCTTC.